Each of the 4 T cell receptor beta chains below was sequenced from the same sample in a study of beta chain features in type 1 diabetes (dated by TCRdb to the late 2010s). Library creation used the immunoSEQ multiplex PCR assay. The entire isolated RNA was reverse transcribed using the High Capacity cDNA Reverse Transcription Kit, and thus expressed TCRB transcripts were sequenced. Sourced from immuneACCESS, this table was stored by TCRdb with only in-frame sequences that have V and J called. A share of the clones is absent; for the studies checked, an unresolved V gene accounts for under half, and the remainder has no known explanation. Here the sample has over 700,000 clones; 15% to 20% occur a single time. The ten largest clonotypes hold about 0.02% of the sample. The sample consisted of naive CD4+ T cells from blood. Interpreted using the paper, the cell subset or site label stands for: true naive CD4+ T cells. These receptors were taken from a woman under 30 in good health.

The V call is TRBV18, the J call TRBJ1-4, with 12 bases aligning to TRBD1. From germline, CDR1 is KGHSH and CDR2 LQKENI. With 2 bases clipped from V and 10 bases from J, the junction kept 5 bases outside the gene matches. This CDR3 comprises 15 residues. Here the CDR3 reads CASSPGTGGTAKLFF. DNA for the CDR3: TGTGCCAGCTCACCAGGGACAGGGGGCACGGCAAAACTGTTTTTT.

The chain uses TRBV5-1 and TRBJ1-3; 7 bases are shared with TRBD1. The CDR3 extends over 13 amino acids. In germline, CDR1 is SGHRS, CDR2 YFSETQ. V dropped 4 bases and J dropped 3; count of bases not matched to a gene: 1. The CDR3 region is CASSGQVGNTIYF. DNA of the CDR3: TGCGCCAGCAGCGGACAGGTTGGAAACACCATATATTTT. Full variable domain (remainder filled in from reference TRBV5-1 and TRBJ1-3): KAGVTQTPRYLIKTRGQQVTLSCSPISGHRSVSWYQQTPGQGLQFLFEYFSETQRNKGNFPGRFSGRQFSNSRSEMNVSTLELGDSALYLCASSGQVGNTIYFGEGSWLTVV.

This clone has a handful of counts. The chain combines TRBV19 with TRBJ2-7, with D perhaps matching TRBD1 or TRBD2 (6 bases each). The V end was cut by 2 bases, the J end by 3 bases, with 11 bases between. This CDR3 region has 14 residues. Germline assignment: CDR1 LNHDA and CDR2 SQIVND (reference sequence). CDR3 region: CASSISGAGYEQYF. The CDR3 DNA reads TGTGCCAGTAGTATATCGGGGGCCGGCTACGAGCAGTACTTC.

This clone was found a few times. The chain carries TRBV18 and TRBJ1-2; no clear D. This CDR3 has 14 residues. The germline V and J ends were trimmed by 6 bases and 2 bases, with 13 bases remaining between them. CDR1 and CDR2 from the germline V gene are KGHSH and LQKENI. CDR3 loop: CASSEMNRNYGYTF. CDR3 in DNA: TGTGCCAGCTCCGAAATGAACCGGAACTATGGCTACACCTTC. The full variable domain, with the rest looked up from reference TRBV18 and TRBJ1-2, is NAGVMQNPRHLVRRRGQEARLRCSPMKGHSHVYWYRQLPEEGLKFMVYLQKENIIDESGMPKERFSAEFPKEGPSILRIQQVVRGDSAAYFCASSEMNRNYGYTFGSGTRLTVV.